These 29 T cell receptor beta chains were sequenced from one sample in a study of a mutant IDH1 vaccine in newly diagnosed glioma. Sequencing used immunoSEQ multiplex PCR; TCRdb keeps in-frame clones, though not all of them. The sample has tens of thousands of clones; 70% to 90% are singletons. This sample's time point: week 35, safety follow-up. It was 300 ug of mutant IDH1 20-mer peptide that made up each vaccine dose, given with topical imiquimod. Antigen specificity for these receptors is unknown. Source: PBMCs, taken from a glioma patient whose treatment included an IDH1 peptide vaccine. These receptors were collected from a man between 40 and 49 years old with glioma.

The V gene is TRBV6-5, the J gene TRBJ2-4; tentative D call: TRBD1 (6 bases). V dropped 5 bases and J dropped 2 bases, with 13 bases sitting between them. This CDR3 has 15 residues. CDR1 MNHEY and CDR2 SVGAGI come from the germline V gene. CDR3 region: CASSVNRESKNIQYF. The CDR3 DNA is TGTGCCAGCAGTGTAAACAGGGAATCCAAAAACATTCAGTACTTC.

The V call is TRBV19, the J call TRBJ1-2, with TRBD1 identical over 7 bases. The CDR3 runs 16 residues. The V and J ends lost 0 bases and 2 bases, in that order; junction bases with no gene match: 6. Germline V CDR1 and CDR2: LNHDA, SQIVND (reference sequence). DNA of the CDR3: TGTGCCAGTAGTATAGATACGAGGGGGCAGAACTATGGCTACACCTTC. Translating it yields CASSIDTRGQNYGYTF. Full variable domain (outside the CDR3, taken from reference TRBV19 and TRBJ1-2): DGGITQSPKYLFRKEGQNVTLSCEQNLNHDAMYWYRQDPGQGLRLIYYSQIVNDFQKGDIAEGYSVSREKKESFPLTVTSAQKNPTAFYLCASSIDTRGQNYGYTFGSGTRLTVV.

The chain employs TRBV4-2 and TRBJ2-2; possible D gene TRBD2, 6 bases. CDR3 size: 16 residues. The V end lost 3 bases, the J end lost 6 bases, and 17 bases lay between the germline ends. Looked up from germline, CDR1 is LGHNA and CDR2 is YNFKEQ. CDR3 amino acids: CASSQQGLPPPGELFF. DNA of the CDR3: TGTGCCAGCAGCCAGCAGGGACTCCCTCCGCCCGGGGAGCTGTTTTTT.

The chain combines TRBV4-1 with TRBJ2-5, with D perhaps TRBD1 (5 bases). The J call may be faulty, since TRBJ2-7 better matches the DNA end. The germline gives CDR1 MGHRA, CDR2 YSYEKL. The CDR3 is 15 residues long. The CDR3 region has the DNA TGCGCCAGCAGCCAATTCACGGCAGGGAAACGCGAGCAGTACTTC. Amino acid sequence: CASSQFTAGKREQYF.

The CDR3 DNA reads TGTGCCAGTAGTCCGACGGACAGCCTATTTGGTGATGGCTACACCTTC. The encoded protein is CASSPTDSLFGDGYTF. This chain links TRBV19 with TRBJ1-2; a weak D match, TRBD1 (6 bases). V was shortened by 5 bases and J by 6 bases, with 22 bases between the two germline ends. This CDR3 comprises 16 residues. The V gene's germline CDR1 is LNHDA and CDR2 SQIVND (reference sequence).

This clone was detected only once. This chain joins TRBV9 and TRBJ1-4; perhaps TRBD1 as D (5 bases). Trimming cost V 3 bases and J 7 bases, with 19 bases left between them. This CDR3 comprises 16 residues. CDR1 and CDR2 (germline): SGDLS, YYNGEE. As DNA, the CDR3 is TGTGCCAGCAGCGCCCACCTGGGAGGGGTCGGTGAAAAACTGTTTTTT. Translation: CASSAHLGGVGEKLFF.

The sample holds one count of this clone. This rearrangement joins TRBV28 to TRBJ1-4, with D uncertain. This CDR3 is built from 14 residues. Trimming pared 7 bases from V and 0 bases from J, leaving 9 bases between. From germline, CDR1 is MDHEN and CDR2 SYDVKM. CDR3 nucleotide sequence: TGTGCCAGCATCCACGGGGCAACTAATGAAAAACTGTTTTTT. This gives the protein CASIHGATNEKLFF.

J is TRBJ2-7 and V is TRBV14, with D possibly matching TRBD2 (7 bases). Trimming took 4 bases from V and 6 from J, leaving 13 bases between them. The V gene's germline CDR1 is SGHDN and CDR2 FVKESK. This CDR3 has 13 residues. CDR3 protein: CASSLGGGLEQYF. The DNA of the CDR3 is TGTGCCAGCAGCCTTGGGGGGGGGCTCGAGCAGTACTTC.

The gene calls are TRBV7-2 and TRBJ1-4; 8 positions agree with TRBD1. The CDR3 consists of 13 residues. Per germline, CDR1 SGHTA and CDR2 FQGNSA. The junction had 2 bases not matched to a gene; V was cut back by 4 bases and J by 7 bases. CDR3 sequence: CASSSDRAEKLFF. CDR3 nucleotide sequence: TGTGCCAGCAGCTCGGACAGGGCTGAAAAACTGTTTTTT.

The chain joins TRBV27 to TRBJ1-5, with D unresolved. The CDR3 is 12 amino acids. V lost 6 bases and J 5 bases, leaving 8 bases between the germline ends. The germline gives CDR1 MNHEY, CDR2 SMNVEV (reference sequence). DNA for the CDR3: TGTGCCAGCAGGGGGTCCCATCAGCCCCAGCATTTT. Amino acid sequence: CASRGSHQPQHF.

V gene TRBV7-2 combines with J gene TRBJ1-3; the match to TRBD1 covers 8 bases. In germline, CDR1 is SGHTA, CDR2 FQGNSA. The CDR3 consists of 15 residues. The J segment lost 2 bases and the V segment lost 3 bases, leaving 3 bases of the junction unmatched. The CDR3: CASSFGQGTGNTIYF. CDR3 DNA: TGTGCCAGCAGCTTCGGACAGGGTACTGGAAACACCATATATTTT.

The table lists this clone with a count of one. V usage is TRBV6-1 and J usage is TRBJ1-5; D not certain. The CDR3 runs 15 residues. CDR1 and CDR2 from the germline V gene are MNHNS and SASEGT. Deletions cut 1 base from V and 2 bases from J, with 9 bases between. The CDR3 region is CASSEGAAGNQPQHF. In DNA, the CDR3 is TGTGCCAGCAGTGAAGGTGCGGCAGGCAATCAGCCCCAGCATTTT.

The chain carries TRBV18 and TRBJ2-6; D gene ambiguous. This CDR3 has 15 residues. The germline CDR1 and CDR2 sequences are KGHSH and LQKENI. V was cut by 3 bases and J by 0 bases, with 6 bases left in between. CDR3 DNA sequence: TGTGCCAGCTCACCGAGTGGCTCTGGGGCCAACGTCCTGACTTTC. Translated: CASSPSGSGANVLTF.

This clone has more than one count but fewer than ten. V gene TRBV18 combines with J gene TRBJ1-1; D is uncertain. Germline CDR1 is KGHSH and CDR2 is LQKENI. Trimming stripped 3 bases from V and 5 bases from J, with 13 bases between. This CDR3 has 14 residues. The CDR3 coding sequence is TGTGCCAGCTCACCGGGTCCTATAGGGACTGAAGCTTTCTTT. Its translation is CASSPGPIGTEAFF.

The V call is TRBV27, the J call TRBJ1-1; 7 nucleotides line up with TRBD1. The CDR3 loop spans 13 amino acids. CDR1 and CDR2 from the germline V gene are MNHEY and SMNVEV (reference sequence). V dropped 4 bases and J dropped 3; count of bases not matched to a gene: 2. CDR3 in amino acids: CASSSGQYTEAFF. The CDR3 nucleotides read TGTGCCAGCAGTTCGGGACAGTACACTGAAGCTTTCTTT.

This clone has just a few counts. This chain links TRBV5-1 with TRBJ2-1, with a possible D match to TRBD2 (5 bases). There are 15 residues in the CDR3. Germline assignment: CDR1 SGHRS and CDR2 YFSETQ. V lost 4 bases and J lost 0, with 11 bases in between. The CDR3 protein is CASSLLASSYNEQFF. In nucleotides, the CDR3 is TGCGCCAGCAGCCTCTTAGCGAGCTCCTACAATGAGCAGTTCTTC.

The genes are TRBV15 and TRBJ2-7; D is ambiguous. Germline-derived CDR1 and CDR2 are LNHNV and YYDKDF (reference sequence). V lost 0 bases, J lost 0 bases, and 9 bases lay in between. The CDR3 contains 15 residues. The CDR3 sequence is CATSREGGPSYEQYF. The CDR3 region has the DNA TGTGCCACCAGCAGAGAAGGCGGACCCTCCTACGAGCAGTACTTC. The full variable domain, its missing parts supplied by reference TRBV15 and TRBJ2-7, is DAMVIQNPRYQVTQFGKPVTLSCSQTLNHNVMYWYQQKSSQAPKLLFHYYDKDFNNEADTPDNFQSRRPNTSFCFLDIRSPGLGDTAMYLCATSREGGPSYEQYFGPGTRLTVT.

J is TRBJ1-5 and V is TRBV6-1, with no clear D. This CDR3 is 15 amino acids long. Germline CDR1 reads MNHNS; CDR2 reads SASEGT. Deletions cut 5 bases from V and 1 base from J, with 12 bases between. The chain's CDR3 is CASSSLPGSNQPQHF. DNA of the CDR3: TGTGCCAGCAGTTCCCTCCCCGGGAGCAATCAGCCCCAGCATTTT.

The CDR3 sequence is CASSDMGASGSYEQYF. For the CDR3, the DNA is TGTGCCAGCAGCGACATGGGGGCTAGCGGGAGCTACGAGCAGTACTTC. The V gene is TRBV7-9, the J gene TRBJ2-7, with 10 bases identical to TRBD2. Germline V gene lookup returns CDR1 SEHNR and CDR2 FQNEAQ (reference sequence). The ends lost 5 bases at V and 3 bases at J; junction bases unmatched: 10. The CDR3 spans 16 residues.

The chain uses TRBV5-1 and TRBJ2-7, with D unresolved. Trimming cost V 0 bases and J 6 bases, with 4 bases left between them. The CDR3 has 11 amino acids. CDR1 and CDR2 (germline): SGHRS, YFSETQ. The CDR3 here is CASSLGPEQYF. The CDR3 DNA follows: TGCGCCAGCAGCTTGGGCCCCGAGCAGTACTTC.

The chain combines TRBV5-1 with TRBJ2-1; 12 bases fit TRBD1. This CDR3 spans 15 amino acids. Germline V gene sequence: CDR1 SGHRS, CDR2 YFSETQ. V shed 0 bases and J 8 bases; nucleotides not matched to a gene: 3. The CDR3 region is CASSLEGQGADEQFF. Written as DNA, the CDR3 is TGCGCCAGCAGCTTGGAGGGACAGGGGGCCGATGAGCAGTTCTTC.

V gene TRBV9 combines with J gene TRBJ2-5; D is ambiguous. The CDR3 is 13 residues long. The germline V and J ends were trimmed by 0 bases and 2 bases, with 5 bases remaining between them. Germline values: CDR1 SGDLS, CDR2 YYNGEE. The CDR3 region has the DNA TGTGCCAGCAGCGTAGCACAGCAAGAGACCCAGTACTTC. This sequence encodes CASSVAQQETQYF. The full variable domain, in which reference TRBV9 and TRBJ2-5 provide the parts outside the CDR3, is DSGVTQTPKHLITATGQRVTLRCSPRSGDLSVYWYQQSLDQGLQFLIQYYNGEERAKGNILERFSAQQFPDLHSELNLSSLELGDSALYFCASSVAQQETQYFGPGTRLLVL.

This rearrangement joins TRBV7-2 to TRBJ2-1; D ambiguous. Per the germline V gene, CDR1 is SGHTA and CDR2 is FQGNSA. V lost 1 base and J lost 11, with 12 bases in between. CDR3 size: 13 residues. CDR3 protein: CASSLEGVDQQFF. The CDR3 DNA sequence: TGTGCCAGCAGCTTAGAGGGCGTAGACCAGCAGTTCTTC.

The chain joins TRBV15 to TRBJ1-1; no firm D call. Germline V gene data show CDR1 as LNHNV and CDR2 as YYDKDF (reference sequence). The CDR3 totals 12 residues. V lost 2 bases to trimming and J lost 0 bases, with 1 base between them. The CDR3 region has the DNA TGTGCCACCAGCAGACTGAACACTGAAGCTTTCTTT. It is translated as CATSRLNTEAFF.

The chain is built from TRBV27 and TRBJ1-1, with TRBD1 as a possible D gene (5 bases). Germline V gene data show CDR1 as MNHEY and CDR2 as SMNVEV (reference sequence). V lost 0 bases and J 7 bases, leaving 24 bases between the germline ends. CDR3 length equals 18 residues. CDR3 DNA sequence: TGTGCCAGCAGTTTATCCCGGACCAGGTTGGGGACGGGGGGTGAAGCTTTCTTT. This codes for CASSLSRTRLGTGGEAFF.

This clone was seen once. This sequence joins TRBV6-1 and TRBJ2-7; 7 nucleotides line up with TRBD2. CDR3 length: 12 residues. Germline CDR1 is MNHNS and CDR2 is SASEGT. Trimming removed 8 bases from V and 6 bases from J; junction bases left unmatched: 7. This CDR3 is CASWGGVGEQYF. The CDR3 nucleotides read TGTGCCAGCTGGGGGGGGGTTGGCGAGCAGTACTTC.

This rearrangement joins TRBV18 to TRBJ2-1; no reliable D call. Germline V gene data show CDR1 as KGHSH and CDR2 as LQKENI. V was cut by 6 bases and J by 5 bases, with 11 bases left in between. This CDR3 region has 13 residues. CDR3 sequence reads: CASSLDSNNEQFF. As DNA, the CDR3 is TGTGCCAGCTCTCTAGACTCGAACAATGAGCAGTTCTTC.

About this clone itself: Other DNA sequences in this specimen translate into the identical CDR3. This rearrangement joins TRBV19 to TRBJ1-1; perhaps TRBD1 as D (5 bases). Germline V gene sequence: CDR1 LNHDA, CDR2 SQIVND (reference sequence). The CDR3 runs to 14 residues. V lost 3 bases, J lost 0 bases, and 8 bases lay in between. For the CDR3, the DNA is TGTGCCAGTAGTATTGGGGGGATGAACACTGAAGCTTTCTTT. Its translation is CASSIGGMNTEAFF.

The chain links TRBV2 to TRBJ2-7; D is unclear. The CDR3 is 13 residues long. Per the germline V gene, CDR1 is SNHLY and CDR2 is FYNNEI. Trimming took 8 bases from V and 6 from J, leaving 17 bases between them. This CDR3 is CASVLGVSREQYF. The CDR3 DNA is TGTGCCAGCGTCCTGGGCGTTTCTCGCGAGCAGTACTTC.